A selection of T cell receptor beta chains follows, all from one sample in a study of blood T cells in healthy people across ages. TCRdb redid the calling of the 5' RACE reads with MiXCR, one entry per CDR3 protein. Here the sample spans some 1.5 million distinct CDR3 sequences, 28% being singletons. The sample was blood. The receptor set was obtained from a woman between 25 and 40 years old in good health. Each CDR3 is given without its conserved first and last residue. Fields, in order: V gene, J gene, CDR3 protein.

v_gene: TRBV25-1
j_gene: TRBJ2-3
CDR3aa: ASTGLASTDTQY

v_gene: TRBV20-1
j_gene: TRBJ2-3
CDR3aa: SARQGTGGTDTQY

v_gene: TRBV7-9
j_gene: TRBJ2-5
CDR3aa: ASSLEAGETQY

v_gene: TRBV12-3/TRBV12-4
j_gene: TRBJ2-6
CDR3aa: ATAPTGQGPSGANVLT

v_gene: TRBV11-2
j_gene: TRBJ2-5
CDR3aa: ASSAPGLAGGPRSQY

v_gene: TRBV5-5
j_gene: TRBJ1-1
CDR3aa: ASSAWSAGNTEAF

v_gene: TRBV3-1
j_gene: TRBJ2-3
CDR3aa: ASSQDRLSDTQY

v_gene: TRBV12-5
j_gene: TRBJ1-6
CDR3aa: ASGRLDSRNSPLH

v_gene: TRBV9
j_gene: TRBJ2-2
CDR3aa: ASSPKLAPTNTGELF

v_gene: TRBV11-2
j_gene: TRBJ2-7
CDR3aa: ASSFQGASSYEQY

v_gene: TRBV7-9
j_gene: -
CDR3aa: ANSEMARYEQY

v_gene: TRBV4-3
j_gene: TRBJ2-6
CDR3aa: ASSRQRSGANVLT

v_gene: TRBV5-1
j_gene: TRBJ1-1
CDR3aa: ASSSDPGSGSTEAF

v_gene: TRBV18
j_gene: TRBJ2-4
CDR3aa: ASSPTRQRLAKNIQY

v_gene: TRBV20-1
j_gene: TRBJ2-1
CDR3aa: SANPPGSDEQF

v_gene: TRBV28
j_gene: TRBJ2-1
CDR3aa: ASREIGSSYNEQF

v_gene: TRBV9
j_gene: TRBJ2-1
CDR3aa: ASSPQPGWGEQF

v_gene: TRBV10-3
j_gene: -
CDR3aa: AIMGSGPTYEQY

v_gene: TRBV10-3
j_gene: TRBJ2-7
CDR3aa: AISEFGPSRTGASEQY

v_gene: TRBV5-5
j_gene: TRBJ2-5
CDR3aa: AGSRQGDHTTVETQY

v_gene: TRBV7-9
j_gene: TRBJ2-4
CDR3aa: ASRPPTVNIQY

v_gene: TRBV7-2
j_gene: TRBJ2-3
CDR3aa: ASSDQRGDTRY

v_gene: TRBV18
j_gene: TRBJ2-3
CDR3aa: ASSRGGYTDTQY

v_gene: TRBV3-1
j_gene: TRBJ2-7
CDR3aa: ASSQDEAAYEQY

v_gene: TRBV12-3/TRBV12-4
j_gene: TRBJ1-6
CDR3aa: ASSPDRDYNSPLH

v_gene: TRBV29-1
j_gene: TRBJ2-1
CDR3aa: SVVRDRAFNEQF

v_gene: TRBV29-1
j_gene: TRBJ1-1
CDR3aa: SVVTSGRGTEAF

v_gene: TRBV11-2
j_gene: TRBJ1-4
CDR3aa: ASSALRAGGEKLF

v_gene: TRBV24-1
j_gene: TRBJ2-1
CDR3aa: ATSDTSMGGYEQF

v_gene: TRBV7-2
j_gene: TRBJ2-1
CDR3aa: ASSFIGALAGGPYNEQF

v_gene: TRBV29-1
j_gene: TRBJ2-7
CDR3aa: SVEMGDRAYEQY

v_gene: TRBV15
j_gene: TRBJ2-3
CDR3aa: ATSRRLGGHTDTQY

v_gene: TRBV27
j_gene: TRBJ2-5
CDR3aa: ASSPGTSVWETQY

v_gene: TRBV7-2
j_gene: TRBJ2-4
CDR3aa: ASSLEGATKY

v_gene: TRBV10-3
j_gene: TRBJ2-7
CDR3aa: AIRTSLGYEQY

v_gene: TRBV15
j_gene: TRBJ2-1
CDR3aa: ATSRDYFSQPSYNEQF

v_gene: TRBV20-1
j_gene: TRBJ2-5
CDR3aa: SARAGTSEGILQEAQY

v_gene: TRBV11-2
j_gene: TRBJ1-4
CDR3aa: ASSLSRGPVNEKLF

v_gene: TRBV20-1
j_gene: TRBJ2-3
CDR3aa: SAISGREGRDTQY

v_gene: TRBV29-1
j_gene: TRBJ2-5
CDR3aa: SVRETASLGTQY

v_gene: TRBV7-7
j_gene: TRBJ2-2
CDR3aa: ASSSLQGRSGELF

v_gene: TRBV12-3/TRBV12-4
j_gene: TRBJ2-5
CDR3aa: ASSVTGETQY

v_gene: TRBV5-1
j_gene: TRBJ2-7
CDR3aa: ASSLVAGANEQY

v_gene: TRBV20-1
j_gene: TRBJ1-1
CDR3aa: SARGRDWTEAF

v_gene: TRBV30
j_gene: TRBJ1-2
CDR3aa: ACELNYGYT

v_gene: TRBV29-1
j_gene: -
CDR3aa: SVLDDEQY

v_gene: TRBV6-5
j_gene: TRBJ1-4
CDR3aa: ASKSTGANEKLF

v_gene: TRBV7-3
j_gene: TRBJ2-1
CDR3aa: ASSEEAGSSYNEQF

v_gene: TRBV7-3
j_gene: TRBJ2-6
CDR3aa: ASSHARDGANVLT

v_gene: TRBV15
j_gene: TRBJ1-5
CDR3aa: ATSRDRGSGQPQH

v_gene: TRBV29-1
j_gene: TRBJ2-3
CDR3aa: SAHRTSGDTQY

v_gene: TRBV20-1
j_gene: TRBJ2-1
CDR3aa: SALAGGINEQF

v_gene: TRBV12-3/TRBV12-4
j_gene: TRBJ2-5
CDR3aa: ASRVLAGGYQETQY

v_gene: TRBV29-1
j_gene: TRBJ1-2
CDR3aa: SQWGVYGYT

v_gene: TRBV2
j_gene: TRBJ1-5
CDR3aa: ASSPELQPQH